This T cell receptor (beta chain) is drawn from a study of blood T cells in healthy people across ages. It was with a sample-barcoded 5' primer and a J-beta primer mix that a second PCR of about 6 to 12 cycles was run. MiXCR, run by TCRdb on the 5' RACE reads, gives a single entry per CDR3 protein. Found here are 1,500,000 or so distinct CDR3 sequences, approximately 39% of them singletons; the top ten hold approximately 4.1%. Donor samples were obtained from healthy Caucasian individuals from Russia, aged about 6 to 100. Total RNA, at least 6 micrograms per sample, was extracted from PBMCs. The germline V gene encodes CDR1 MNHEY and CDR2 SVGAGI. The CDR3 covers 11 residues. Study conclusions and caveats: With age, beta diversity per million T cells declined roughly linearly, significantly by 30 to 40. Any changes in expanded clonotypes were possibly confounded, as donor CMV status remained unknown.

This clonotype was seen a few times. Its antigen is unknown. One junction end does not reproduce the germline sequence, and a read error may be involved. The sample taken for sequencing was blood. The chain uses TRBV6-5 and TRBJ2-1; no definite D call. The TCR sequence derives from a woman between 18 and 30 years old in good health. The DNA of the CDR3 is TGTGCCAGCGTCGGTCACAATGAGAAGTTCTTC. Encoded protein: CASVGHNEKFF.